Shown below are 27 T cell receptor beta chains from a single sample sequenced in a study of tumor-infiltrating lymphocytes in oesophageal squamous cell carcinoma. From the PCR reads, TCRdb called clonotypes with MiXCR, one entry per CDR3 protein. The sample has 24,000 or so distinct CDR3 sequences; 30% to 40% are singletons. Sequenced sample: esophageal tumor tissue. The receptors shown here come from a male donor with esophageal squamous cell carcinoma.

The V and J genes are TRBV28 and TRBJ2-5; TRBD1 matches 7 bases. The last part of the DNA fits TRBJ2-7 better; the J call may be wrong. CDR1 and CDR2 (germline): MDHEN, SYDVKM. The CDR3 is made up of 15 amino acids. This CDR3 is CASSSTGTASYEQYF. The CDR3 DNA reads as TGTGCCAGCAGCTCTACCGGGACAGCCTCCTACGAGCAGTACTTC.

This clonotype appeared many times. The chain couples TRBV7-2 to TRBJ1-5, with D hard to call. This CDR3 has 13 residues. Germline assignment: CDR1 SGHTA and CDR2 FQGNSA. Trimming stripped 2 bases from V and 5 bases from J, with 7 bases between. The CDR3 loop is CASSLMRDQPQHF. In nucleotides, the CDR3 is TGTGCCAGCAGCTTAATGAGAGATCAGCCCCAGCATTTT.

The genes are TRBV28 and TRBJ2-5; 7 bases are a match to TRBD1. CDR1 is MDHEN, CDR2 SYDVKM, per germline. The CDR3 has 15 amino acids. Trimming removed 4 bases from V and 5 bases from J; junction bases left unmatched: 10. CDR3 nucleotides: TGTGCCAGCAGTTCCAACAAGGGACAGCCCGAGACCCAGTACTTC. It encodes CASSSNKGQPETQYF.

The chain couples TRBV11-3 to TRBJ2-5; D call uncertain. There are 12 residues in the CDR3. The V end was cut by 3 bases, the J end by 7 bases, with 9 bases between. Germline V gene lookup returns CDR1 SGHNT and CDR2 YENEEA. The CDR3 DNA reads as TGTGCCAGCAGCTTCGACGGCGGGACCCAGTACTTC. This sequence encodes CASSFDGGTQYF. Variable domain in full (rest from reference TRBV11-3 and TRBJ2-5): EAGVVQSPRYKIIEKKQPVAFWCNPISGHNTLYWYLQNLGQGPELLIRYENEEAVDDSQLPKDRFSAERLKGVDSTLKIQPAELGDSAVYLCASSFDGGTQYFGPGTRLLVL.

In its sample, this clonotype ranks as medium-sized. The chain recombines TRBV6-1 with TRBJ2-7; a possible D gene is TRBD1 (7 bases). The CDR3 is 14 residues long. Looked up from germline, CDR1 is MNHNS and CDR2 is SASEGT. V was pared by 2 bases and J by 2 bases, with 10 bases between. For the CDR3, the DNA is TGTGCCAGCAGTGAACAGGGGGGACCCTACGAGCAGTACTTC. It is translated as CASSEQGGPYEQYF.

This clonotype appeared a few times. The CDR3 carries no conserved terminal phenylalanine or tryptophan, so it likely arises from a read error. It is unclear where the CDR3 begins or ends on the DNA, so no DNA is shown, and the CDR3 is as TCRdb lists it. The chain combines TRBV7-9 with TRBJ2-3; the D call of TRBD1 is as the table states it, not checked on the DNA. The length of the CDR3 is 17 amino acids, counting both ends. In germline, CDR1 is SEHNR, CDR2 FQNEAQ (reference sequence). This CDR3 reads CASSFPGFLGYGYTFGS.

This clonotype came up a few times. The chain recombines TRBV27 with TRBJ2-3; the match to TRBD1 covers 8 bases. The last part of the DNA fits TRBJ2-7 better; the J call may be wrong. This CDR3 has 13 amino acids. Germline V gene sequence: CDR1 MNHEY, CDR2 SMNVEV (reference sequence). The CDR3 DNA follows: TGTGCCAGCAGCGGGACAGGCTACAATGAGCAGTACTTC. Amino acid sequence: CASSGTGYNEQYF.

This clonotype was seen only a few times. The missing conserved phenylalanine or tryptophan at the end of this CDR3 makes a read error likely. The DNA is omitted, as the CDR3 cannot be located on it reliably, and the CDR3 follows TCRdb's listing. The V and J genes are TRBV7-6 and TRBJ1-1. The CDR3 length equals 17 residues, ends included. From germline, CDR1 is SGHVS and CDR2 FNYEAQ. CDR3 sequence reads: CASSGPGLNPTSSTSGQ.

The gene calls are TRBV10-3 and TRBJ2-6; tentative D call: TRBD2 (6 bases). The DNA matches TRBJ2-1 better at its end, which makes the J call doubtful. CDR1 is ENHRY, CDR2 SYGVKD, per germline. The CDR3 length is 13 residues. In DNA, the CDR3 is TGTGCCATCAGCCTTAAACTAGCAAATGAGCAGTTCTTC. It is translated as CAISLKLANEQFF.

J is TRBJ2-3 and V is TRBV7-4; 9 bases line up with TRBD2. The trim removed 2 bases at V and 4 bases at J, leaving 4 bases unmatched. Per germline, CDR1 SGHVT and CDR2 SQSDAQ. This CDR3 comprises 15 residues. The DNA of the CDR3 is TGTGCCAGCAGCTTACTAGCGGGAAGTCCAGATACGCAGTATTTT. It encodes CASSLLAGSPDTQYF.

This chain connects TRBV7-2 to TRBJ1-2; D may be TRBD1 (6 bases). This CDR3 region has 14 residues. Trimming left V 4 bases short and J 3 bases short, with 12 bases between. Looked up from germline, CDR1 is SGHTA and CDR2 is FQGNSA. This CDR3 reads CASSSQGSDYGYTF. CDR3 coding DNA: TGTGCCAGCAGCTCCCAGGGGAGCGACTATGGCTACACCTTC.

This clonotype was counted at least ten times. The chain uses TRBV5-4 and TRBJ2-2; D not certain. The CDR3 is 16 amino acids. Per germline, CDR1 SGHNT and CDR2 YYREEE (reference sequence). V was trimmed by 0 bases and J by 7 bases, leaving 16 bases between them. CDR3 nucleotides: TGTGCCAGCAGCTTGGCCCTCCAGAGCCAAGGCGGGGAGCTGTTTTTT. As protein: CASSLALQSQGGELFF.

This clonotype was observed at least ten times. A much bigger clone sits one base away, suggesting this may be a read error. This chain uses TRBV7-6 with TRBJ2-1; D gene uncertain. The CDR3 loop spans 11 amino acids. The V end lost 4 bases, the J end lost 10 bases, and 8 bases lay between the germline ends. The germline gives CDR1 SGHVS, CDR2 FNYEAQ. The CDR3 DNA reads as TGTGCCAGCAGCTCCTACCACGAGCAGTTCTTC. This codes for CASSSYHEQFF.

In this sample, this clonotype turned up many times. The chain has TRBV27 and TRBJ2-6; D might be TRBD1 (5 bases). Germline V gives CDR1 MNHEY, CDR2 SMNVEV (reference sequence). The CDR3 spans 15 residues. The V end was cut by 6 bases, the J end by 4 bases, with 13 bases between. The CDR3 here is CASSPRGLGANVLTF. In DNA, the CDR3 is TGTGCCAGCAGCCCAAGGGGCCTGGGGGCCAACGTCCTGACTTTC.

The gene calls are TRBV28 and TRBJ2-6; 8 bases map to TRBD1. The DNA end is a closer match to TRBJ2-5, so the J assignment may be wrong. The CDR3 runs 15 residues. Germline V gene sequence: CDR1 MDHEN, CDR2 SYDVKM. CDR3 bases: TGTGCCAGCAGTTTAAGTTACAGGGGGCAAGAGACCCAGTACTTC. This sequence encodes CASSLSYRGQETQYF.

Turning to this clonotype: A much more abundant neighbour one base away suggests this may be a read error. The chain joins TRBV5-6 to TRBJ2-1; the D is unclear. The end of the DNA fits TRBJ2-7 better, so the J call may be wrong. Germline V gives CDR1 SGHDT, CDR2 YYEEEE. CDR3 size: 13 residues. The DNA for the CDR3 is TGTGCCAGCAGCTTGGATGATAGGTTAGGGCAGTACTTC. This sequence encodes CASSLDDRLGQYF.

This clonotype was picked up a small number of times. The chain uses TRBV7-3 and TRBJ2-6; no clear D. Per the germline V gene, CDR1 is SGHTA and CDR2 is FQGTGA. Trimming removed 1 base at V and 0 bases at J, with 7 bases between. The CDR3 has 16 amino acids. The CDR3 loop is CASSLMGRSGANVLTF. The CDR3 coding sequence is TGTGCCAGCAGCTTAATGGGCCGCTCTGGGGCCAACGTCCTGACTTTC.

This clonotype was seen a few times. The chain is built from TRBV7-8 and TRBJ2-1, with 11 bases fitting TRBD2. This CDR3 region has 15 residues. V lost 3 bases, J lost 4 bases, and 2 bases stayed unmatched. Per germline, CDR1 SGHVS and CDR2 FQNEAQ. CDR3 coding DNA: TGTGCCAGCAGCTTTACTAGCGGGAGATACAATGAGCAGTTCTTC. It is translated as CASSFTSGRYNEQFF.

This CDR3 reads CSGSGRLLLSTDTQYF. The DNA for the CDR3 is TGCAGTGGCAGTGGTAGACTACTCCTTAGCACAGATACGCAGTATTTT. The V call is TRBV20-1, the J call TRBJ2-3; perhaps TRBD2 as D (5 bases). The CDR3 runs 16 residues. Germline V gene data show CDR1 as DFQATT and CDR2 as SNEGSKA (reference sequence). The ends were cut back, 7 bases at V and 0 bases at J, with 20 bases in the middle.

This clonotype appeared a few times. One base away lies a much larger clone, so this may be a sequencing read error. V is TRBV5-4 and J is TRBJ2-7; TRBD2 agrees at 7 bases. J was trimmed by 9 bases and V by 1 base; bases with no gene match: 7. Germline V gene sequence: CDR1 SGHNT, CDR2 YYREEE (reference sequence). There are 13 residues in the CDR3. CDR3 protein: CASSLTSVSGQYF. The DNA for the CDR3 is TGTGCCAGCAGCTTGACTAGCGTCTCCGGGCAGTACTTC. The full variable domain, in which reference TRBV5-4 and TRBJ2-7 provide the parts outside the CDR3, is ETGVTQSPTHLIKTRGQQVTLRCSSQSGHNTVSWYQQALGQGPQFIFQYYREEENGRGNFPPRFSGLQFPNYSSELNVNALELDDSALYLCASSLTSVSGQYFGPGTRLTVT.

The genes are TRBV4-2 and TRBJ1-2, with D uncertain. V lost 6 bases and J lost 9, with 2 bases in between. CDR3 size: 8 residues. The germline V gene encodes CDR1 LGHNA and CDR2 YNFKEQ. CDR3 nucleotides: TGTGCCAGCAGTCGCTACACCTTC. Protein sequence: CASSRYTF.

This clonotype was seen many times. The chain joins TRBV6-1 to TRBJ1-5; 8 bases align to TRBD1. The CDR3 spans 14 residues. The V gene's germline CDR1 is MNHNS and CDR2 SASEGT. V lost 5 bases to trimming and J lost 6 bases; unmatched junction nucleotides: 6. For the CDR3, the DNA is TGTGCCAGCAGTACCTCAGGGGGCTCTCAGCCCCAGCATTTT. Translated: CASSTSGGSQPQHF.

V and J are TRBV6-6 and TRBJ2-4; 9 bases align to TRBD2. The J call may be faulty, since TRBJ2-1 better matches the DNA end. The germline CDR1 and CDR2 sequences are MNHNY and SVGAGI (reference sequence). The CDR3 length is 16 residues. The DNA of the CDR3 is TGTGCCAGCAGTTACTTCGCGAGCGGGGGGTACAATGAGCAGTTCTTC. Amino acid sequence: CASSYFASGGYNEQFF.

This clonotype appeared many times. The rearrangement links TRBV6-4 to TRBJ1-2; D unclear. Germline V gene data show CDR1 as MRHNA and CDR2 as SNTAGT. The CDR3 covers 11 residues. V lost 8 bases and J 8 bases, leaving 12 bases between the germline ends. The CDR3 reads CASQTFNGYTF. The CDR3 bases are TGTGCCAGCCAGACCTTTAACGGCTACACCTTC.

The table lists this clonotype with many counts. The chain combines TRBV28 with TRBJ1-5; weak D call: TRBD1 (6 bases). The CDR3 consists of 15 residues. Trimming pared 6 bases from V and 6 bases from J, leaving 18 bases between. Germline V gene lookup returns CDR1 MDHEN and CDR2 SYDVKM. CDR3 bases: TGTGCCAGCAGCCTCCCCACAGGGCCGTTTCAGCCCCAGCATTTT. Protein sequence: CASSLPTGPFQPQHF.

This clonotype counts as large. The chain recombines TRBV7-6 with TRBJ2-5; D ambiguous. The CDR3 has 11 residues. Germline V lookup: CDR1 SGHVS, CDR2 FNYEAQ. V was cut by 5 bases and J by 4 bases, with 5 bases left in between. As DNA, the CDR3 is TGTGCCAGCAGCGTTGGAGAGACCCAGTACTTC. Its translation is CASSVGETQYF.

This sequence joins TRBV28 and TRBJ1-2, with 8 bases identical to TRBD1. Trimming cost V 10 bases and J 8 bases; bases outside gene matches: 18. The CDR3 totals 15 residues. Germline CDR1 MDHEN, CDR2 SYDVKM. For the CDR3, the DNA is TGTGCCACCAGAGGACCACTCGGACAGGGCTGGGGCTACACCTTC. Encoded protein: CATRGPLGQGWGYTF.